This entry lists 20 T cell receptor beta chains sequenced from one sample in a study of blood T cell repertoires in COVID-19. Method: immunoSEQ multiplex PCR; TCRdb's copy keeps in-frame clones and lacks some. Of fewer than 110,000 clones listed, 87% are singletons. Sequences were obtained from peripheral blood. These receptors were obtained from a man aged 50 to 59 in a cohort sampled during active COVID-19.

The V call is TRBV9, the J call TRBJ2-5, with 11 bases that match TRBD1. V dropped 5 bases and J dropped 7; count of bases not matched to a gene: 4. Germline CDR1 SGDLS, CDR2 YYNGEE. The CDR3 extends over 13 amino acids. Written as DNA, the CDR3 is TGTGCCAGCAGTGGACAGGGGGCAGGGACCCAGTACTTC. Translating it yields CASSGQGAGTQYF.

The rearrangement links TRBV5-8 to TRBJ2-1; D call uncertain. Trimming left V 1 base short and J 7 bases short, with 9 bases between. The CDR3 is 13 amino acids. Germline V lookup: CDR1 SGHTS, CDR2 YDEGEE. The CDR3 protein is CASSLTWANEQFF. The CDR3 nucleotides are TGTGCCAGCAGCTTGACTTGGGCGAATGAGCAGTTCTTC.

The chain recombines TRBV5-1 with TRBJ2-5; 8 bases match TRBD1. Germline V lookup: CDR1 SGHRS, CDR2 YFSETQ. The V gene end was trimmed by 0 bases and the J gene end by 5 bases; junction bases not matched to a gene: 6. The length of the CDR3 is 15 residues. The CDR3 bases are TGCGCCAGCAGCTTGGGGGCAGGGGGCGCCGAGACCCAGTACTTC. Residues: CASSLGAGGAETQYF.

The chain uses TRBV3-1 (or the pseudogene TRBV3-2) and TRBJ1-1; D unclear. The length of the CDR3 is 16 residues. V was clipped by 4 bases and J by 4 bases, with 19 bases between them. Germline CDR1 LGHDT, CDR2 YNNKEL (reference sequence). CDR3 coding DNA: TGTGCCAGCAGCCCCTTTTCGAGGGCGGCTGGCACTGAAGCTTTCTTT. Translation: CASSPFSRAAGTEAFF.

The rearrangement links TRBV7-6 to TRBJ2-5; the match to TRBD2 covers 8 bases. Trimming cost V 1 base and J 4 bases; bases outside gene matches: 8. CDR1 is SGHVS and CDR2 is FNYEAQ in the germline V gene. There are 16 residues in the CDR3. The CDR3, as DNA: TGTGCCAGCAGCTTAGTAACGGGGGGGTTTCTAGAGACCCAGTACTTC. Protein sequence: CASSLVTGGFLETQYF.

J is TRBJ2-6 and V is TRBV29-1; TRBD1 is a possible D gene (6 bases). The V end was cut by 7 bases, the J end by 4 bases, with 14 bases between. Per the germline V gene, CDR1 is SQVTM and CDR2 is ANQGSEA. The CDR3 length is 14 residues. CDR3 DNA: TGCAGCGCCGAAGGGGGTTCGGGGGCCAACGTCCTGACTTTC. This translates into CSAEGGSGANVLTF.

The V and J genes are TRBV27 and TRBJ2-7, with D possibly TRBD2 on 7 matching bases. Trimming removed 0 bases at V and 6 bases at J, with 12 bases between. This CDR3 is built from 14 residues. The germline CDR1 and CDR2 sequences are MNHEY and SMNVEV (reference sequence). The CDR3 loop is CASSLSGGASEQYF. In DNA, the CDR3 is TGTGCCAGCAGTTTATCGGGGGGGGCCTCCGAGCAGTACTTC.

V gene TRBV19 combines with J gene TRBJ2-5; 8 nucleotides align to TRBD1. Unmatched junction bases numbered 12, after V lost 4 bases and J lost 5 bases. Germline V gene sequence: CDR1 LNHDA, CDR2 SQIVND (reference sequence). The CDR3 spans 16 residues. This CDR3 is CASSSNRGTTGETQYF. The CDR3 region has the DNA TGTGCCAGTAGTAGTAACAGGGGGACCACTGGGGAGACCCAGTACTTC.

This rearrangement joins TRBV3-1 (or the pseudogene TRBV3-2) to TRBJ1-1; 8 bases are a match to TRBD1. The CDR3 runs to 14 residues. The germline gives CDR1 LGHDT, CDR2 YNNKEL (reference sequence). Unmatched junction bases numbered 4, after V lost 0 bases and J lost 7 bases. CDR3 DNA sequence: TGTGCCAGCAGCCAAGACAGGGGGCCAAGTGAAGCTTTCTTT. Translating it yields CASSQDRGPSEAFF.

The sample holds a few counts of this clone. The V and J genes are TRBV7-9 and TRBJ2-7, with 9 bases aligning to TRBD1. Losses at the gene ends were 2 bases for V and 5 bases for J; bases not matched to a gene: 7. From germline, CDR1 is SEHNR and CDR2 FQNEAQ (reference sequence). The CDR3 runs to 15 residues. The CDR3 bases are TGTGCCAGCAGCTTATTGAGGGACAGGGTTCACGAGCAGTACTTC. It encodes CASSLLRDRVHEQYF.

The chain carries TRBV3-1 (or the pseudogene TRBV3-2) and TRBJ2-3, with TRBD1 identical over 7 bases. The CDR3 has 12 residues. V was clipped by 7 bases and J by 6 bases; unmatched bases: 4. The germline gives CDR1 LGHDT, CDR2 YNNKEL (reference sequence). The CDR3 coding sequence is TGTGCCAGCAAAGGGGGCGGTGATACGCAGTATTTT. It encodes CASKGGGDTQYF.

The chain joins TRBV24-1 to TRBJ1-2; D remains ambiguous. The V and J ends lost 5 bases and 7 bases respectively, with 10 bases between them. The CDR3 runs 12 residues. Germline CDR1 is KGHDR and CDR2 is SFDVKD. The DNA of the CDR3 is TGTGCCACCAGTGGGAGTCCCTTTGGCTACACCTTC. Translation gives CATSGSPFGYTF.

The rearrangement uses TRBV11-3 and TRBJ2-5; perhaps TRBD2 as D (7 bases). Between the trimmed V and J ends, which lost 5 bases and 4 bases, there was a span of 20 bases. Germline assignment: CDR1 SGHNT and CDR2 YENEEA. The CDR3 sequence is 16 residues long. The CDR3 DNA reads TGTGCCAGCAGCCATAGGACCGGGGGGCCTCGAGAGACCCAGTACTTC. It encodes CASSHRTGGPRETQYF.

The chain uses TRBV28 and TRBJ1-2, with a tentative D call TRBD1 (6 bases). The CDR3 sequence is 14 residues long. The V end was cut by 3 bases, the J end by 9 bases, with 17 bases between. Germline V CDR1 and CDR2: MDHEN, SYDVKM. As DNA, the CDR3 is TGTGCCAGCAGTTTCCCGCCAGGGGAGCGTCGCTACACCTTC. Translating it yields CASSFPPGERRYTF.

This clone came up once. The rearrangement joins TRBV6-6 to TRBJ2-5; D possibly corresponds to TRBD1 (5 bases). Trimming stripped 3 bases from V and 2 bases from J, with 16 bases between. The CDR3 has 16 amino acids. From germline, CDR1 is MNHNY and CDR2 SVGAGI (reference sequence). The CDR3 nucleotides read TGTGCCAGCAGTTATTCGTCGGGCAGGGTACAAGAGACCCAGTACTTC. Residues: CASSYSSGRVQETQYF.

V and J are TRBV5-1 and TRBJ2-3, with 8 bases that match TRBD1. The ends lost 0 bases at V and 6 bases at J; junction bases unmatched: 9. The CDR3 is 16 amino acids. Germline V lookup: CDR1 SGHRS, CDR2 YFSETQ. This CDR3 reads CASSLAGTGLGDTQYF. CDR3 sequence (DNA): TGCGCCAGCAGCTTGGCAGGGACAGGACTGGGGGATACGCAGTATTTT.

V gene TRBV6-6 combines with J gene TRBJ2-7; D call uncertain. Deletions cut 2 bases from V and 2 bases from J, with 10 bases between. The CDR3 is 14 residues long. Germline CDR1 MNHNY, CDR2 SVGAGI (reference sequence). CDR3 protein: CASSYKVRTYEQYF. The CDR3 nucleotides are TGTGCCAGCAGTTACAAGGTGAGGACCTACGAGCAGTACTTC.

The chain is built from TRBV10-2 and TRBJ2-1; 7 nucleotides agree with TRBD2. The CDR3 runs 13 residues. Trimming at V came to 10 bases and at J to 7 bases, leaving 10 bases not matched to a gene. CDR1 is WSHSY and CDR2 is SAAADI in the germline V gene. The CDR3 DNA is TGCGCCACCGGGGGAGGGTGGGGAAATGAGCAGTTCTTC. Translating it yields CATGGGWGNEQFF.

Written as DNA, the CDR3 is TGTGCCAGCAGTGAATACATCGGGGGGGGCCGTGGGGAGACCCAGTACTTC. Protein sequence: CASSEYIGGGRGETQYF. The chain links TRBV25-1 to TRBJ2-5; 8 bases agree with TRBD2. This CDR3 has 17 residues. V trimming: 0 bases; J trimming: 5 bases; junction bases outside the gene matches: 11. CDR1 is MGHDK, CDR2 SYGVNS, per germline.

The CDR3 bases are TGCGCCAGCAGCTTGGGAACAGGTCTCTATGGCTACACCTTC. Amino acids: CASSLGTGLYGYTF. The V gene is TRBV5-1, the J gene TRBJ1-2, with a tentative D call TRBD1 (5 bases). Germline V lookup: CDR1 SGHRS, CDR2 YFSETQ. V was clipped by 0 bases and J by 4 bases, with 10 bases between them. The length of the CDR3 is 14 residues. The full variable domain, completed using reference TRBV5-1 and TRBJ1-2, is KAGVTQTPRYLIKTRGQQVTLSCSPISGHRSVSWYQQTPGQGLQFLFEYFSETQRNKGNFPGRFSGRQFSNSRSEMNVSTLELGDSALYLCASSLGTGLYGYTFGSGTRLTVV.